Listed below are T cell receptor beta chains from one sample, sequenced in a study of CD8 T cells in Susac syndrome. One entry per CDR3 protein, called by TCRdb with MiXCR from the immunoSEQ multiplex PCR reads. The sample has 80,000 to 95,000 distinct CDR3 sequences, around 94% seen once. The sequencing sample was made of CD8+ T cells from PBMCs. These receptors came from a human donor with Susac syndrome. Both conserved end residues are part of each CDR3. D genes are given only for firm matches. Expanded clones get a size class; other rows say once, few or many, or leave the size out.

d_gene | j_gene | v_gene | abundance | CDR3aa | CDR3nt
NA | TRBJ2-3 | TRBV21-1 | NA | CASKKWDTQYF | TGTGCCAGCAAAAAATGGGATACGCAGTATTTT
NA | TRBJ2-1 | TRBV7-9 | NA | CASSAQQTSYNEQFF | TGTGCCAGCAGCGCCCAGCAAACCTCCTACAATGAGCAGTTCTTC
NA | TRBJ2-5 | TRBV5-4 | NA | CASRRNSPQETQYF | TGTGCCAGCAGAAGGAATAGCCCCCAAGAGACCCAGTACTTC
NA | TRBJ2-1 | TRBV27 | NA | CASSSLTSNNEQFF | TGTGCCAGCAGTTCTCTGACTAGTAACAATGAGCAGTTCTTC
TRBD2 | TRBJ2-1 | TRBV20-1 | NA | CSASPFGRREYNEQFF | TGCAGTGCTAGTCCCTTTGGGCGGCGGGAGTACAATGAGCAGTTCTTC
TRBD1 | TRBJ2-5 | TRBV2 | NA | CASRGTGLSGTQYF | TGTGCCAGCAGGGGGACAGGCCTCTCCGGGACCCAGTACTTC
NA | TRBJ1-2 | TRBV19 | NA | CASRETANYGYTF | TGTGCCAGTAGGGAGACAGCTAACTATGGCTACACCTTC
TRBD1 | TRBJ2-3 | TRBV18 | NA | CASSPRDRSTDTQYF | TGTGCCAGCTCCCCCCGGGACAGGAGCACAGATACGCAGTATTTT
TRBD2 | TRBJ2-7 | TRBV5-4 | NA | CASSWRTSGRDEQYF | TGTGCCAGCAGCTGGAGGACTAGCGGGAGAGACGAGCAGTACTTC
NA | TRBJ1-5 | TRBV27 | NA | CASSLHDSNQPQHF | TGTGCCAGCAGTCTACACGATAGCAATCAGCCCCAGCATTTT
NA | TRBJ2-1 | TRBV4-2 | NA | CASSQDLGELPEQFF | TGTGCCAGCAGCCAAGATCTGGGCGAGCTCCCTGAGCAGTTCTTC
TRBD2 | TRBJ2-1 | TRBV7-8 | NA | CASSLGLAGGLSYNEQFF | TGTGCCAGCAGCTTAGGCCTAGCGGGAGGACTCTCCTACAATGAGCAGTTCTTC
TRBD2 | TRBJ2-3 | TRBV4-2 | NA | CASSQDRGLAGGGDTQYF | TGTGCCAGCAGCCAAGATCGGGGCCTAGCGGGAGGTGGAGATACGCAGTATTTT
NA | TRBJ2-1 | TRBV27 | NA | CASSGRAPEQFF | TGTGCCAGCAGTGGGCGCGCGCCCGAGCAGTTCTTC
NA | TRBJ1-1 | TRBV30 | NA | CAWSWTGTEAFF | TGTGCCTGGAGTTGGACTGGCACTGAAGCTTTCTTT
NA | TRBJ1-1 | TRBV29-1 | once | CSVDRNTEAFF | TGCAGCGTTGATCGGAACACTGAAGCTTTCTTT
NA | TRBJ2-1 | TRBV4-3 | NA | CASSQDRRVLDEQFF | TGCGCCAGCAGCCAAGACAGACGGGTCTTGGATGAGCAGTTCTTC
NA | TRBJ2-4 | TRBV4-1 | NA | CASSPLGTAKNIQYF | TGCGCCAGCAGCCCTCTTGGGACGGCTAAAAACATTCAGTACTTC
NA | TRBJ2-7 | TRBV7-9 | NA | CAIARVTNEQYF | TGTGCCATCGCCAGGGTAACCAACGAGCAGTACTTC
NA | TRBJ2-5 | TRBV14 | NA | CASSLGVNRYQETQYF | TGTGCCAGCAGCCTGGGGGTTAACCGGTACCAAGAGACCCAGTACTTC
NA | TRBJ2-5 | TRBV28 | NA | CASTEIGNLYQETQYF | TGTGCCAGCACCGAAATCGGGAACCTGTACCAAGAGACCCAGTACTTC
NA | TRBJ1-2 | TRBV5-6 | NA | CASSEGNYGYTF | TGTGCCAGCAGCGAGGGTAACTATGGCTACACCTTC
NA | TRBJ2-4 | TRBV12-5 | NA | CASVMGGGAKNIQYF | TGTGCTAGTGTTATGGGAGGGGGAGCCAAAAACATTCAGTACTTC
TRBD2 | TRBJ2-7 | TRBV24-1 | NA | CATSDSSGRANEQYF | TGTGCCACCAGTGACTCTAGCGGGAGGGCCAACGAGCAGTACTTC
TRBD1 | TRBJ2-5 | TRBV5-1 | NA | CASSVWTGQETQYF | TGCGCCAGCAGCGTTTGGACAGGGCAAGAGACCCAGTACTTC
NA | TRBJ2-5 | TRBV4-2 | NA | CASSQDYTETKETQYF | TGTGCCAGCAGCCAAGATTACACGGAAACTAAAGAGACCCAGTACTTC
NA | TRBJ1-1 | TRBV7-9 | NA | CASSPLGGLSEAFF | TGTGCCAGCAGCCCACTGGGGGGGCTCAGTGAAGCTTTCTTT
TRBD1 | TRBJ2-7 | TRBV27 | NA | CASSLGTGPSYEQYF | TGTGCCAGCAGTCTAGGGACAGGTCCTTCCTACGAGCAGTACTTC
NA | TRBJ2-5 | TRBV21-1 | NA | CASSNPRLASGETQYF | TGTGCCAGCAGCAACCCTCGACTAGCAAGTGGGGAGACCCAGTACTTC
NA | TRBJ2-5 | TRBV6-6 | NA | CASSYLEGETQYF | TGTGCCAGCAGTTACCTCGAGGGGGAGACCCAGTACTTC
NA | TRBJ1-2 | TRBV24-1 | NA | CATSAGTRYGYTF | TGTGCCACCAGTGCCGGGACTCGCTATGGCTACACCTTC
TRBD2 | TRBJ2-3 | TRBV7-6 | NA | CASSLGGLSTDTQYF | TGTGCCAGCAGCTTAGGGGGACTAAGCACAGATACGCAGTATTTT
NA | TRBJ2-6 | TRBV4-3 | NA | CASSQDGEGSGANVLTF | TGCGCCAGCAGCCAAGATGGCGAGGGCTCTGGGGCCAACGTCCTGACTTTC
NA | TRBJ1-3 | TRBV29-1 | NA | CSVVSGISGNTIYF | TGCAGCGTTGTGTCTGGGATATCTGGAAACACCATATATTTT
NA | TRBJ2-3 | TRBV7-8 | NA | CASSLVSMGDTQYF | TGTGCCAGCAGCTTAGTATCAATGGGGGATACGCAGTATTTT
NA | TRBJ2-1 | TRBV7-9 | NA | CASSLEVSSYNEQFF | TGTGCCAGCAGCTTAGAAGTGAGCTCCTACAATGAGCAGTTCTTC
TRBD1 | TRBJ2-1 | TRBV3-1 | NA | CASSGRDRVHNEQFF | TGTGCCAGCAGCGGTCGGGACAGGGTTCACAATGAGCAGTTCTTC
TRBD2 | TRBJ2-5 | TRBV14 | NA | CASSLAGVLFGTQYF | TGTGCCAGCAGCCTAGCGGGAGTTCTCTTCGGGACCCAGTACTTC
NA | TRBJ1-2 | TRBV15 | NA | CATSRRNTNYGYTF | TGTGCCACCAGCAGAAGGAATACTAACTATGGCTACACCTTC
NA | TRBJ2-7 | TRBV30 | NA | CACHPGGLSYEQYF | TGTGCCTGCCACCCCGGGGGGCTCTCCTACGAGCAGTACTTC
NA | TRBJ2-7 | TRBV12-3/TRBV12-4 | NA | CASSPGWGHEQYF | TGTGCCAGCAGCCCAGGGTGGGGGCACGAGCAGTACTTC
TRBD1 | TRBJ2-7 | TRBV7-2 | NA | CASSFGQGADEQYF | TGTGCCAGCAGCTTCGGTCAGGGGGCGGACGAGCAGTACTTC
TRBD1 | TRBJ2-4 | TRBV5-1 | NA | CASSRGDRRNLVAKNIQYF | TGCGCCAGCAGCCGTGGGGACAGGAGAAACCTAGTAGCCAAAAACATTCAGTACTTC
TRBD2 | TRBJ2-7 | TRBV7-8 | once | CASSFLAGVSYEQYF | TGTGCCAGCAGCTTCTTAGCGGGTGTCTCCTACGAGCAGTACTTC
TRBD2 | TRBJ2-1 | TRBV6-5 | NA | CASSYALAELYNEQFF | TGTGCCAGCAGTTACGCACTAGCGGAGCTATACAATGAGCAGTTCTTC
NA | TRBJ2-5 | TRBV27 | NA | CASSLRGQIQETQYF | TGTGCCAGCAGTCTCCGGGGCCAGATTCAAGAGACCCAGTACTTC
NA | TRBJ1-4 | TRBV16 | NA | CASSQGGASNEKLFF | TGTGCCAGCAGCCAAGGAGGGGCTTCTAATGAAAAACTGTTTTTT
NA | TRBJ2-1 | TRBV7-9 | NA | CASIADGRDEQFF | TGTGCCAGCATCGCGGACGGGCGGGATGAGCAGTTCTTC
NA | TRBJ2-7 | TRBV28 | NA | CASSWGSTYEQYF | TGTGCCAGCAGTTGGGGCAGCACCTACGAGCAGTACTTC
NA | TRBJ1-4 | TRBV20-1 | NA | CSAQPRPIIGEKLFF | TGCAGTGCGCAACCTCGACCAATAATAGGTGAAAAACTGTTTTTT
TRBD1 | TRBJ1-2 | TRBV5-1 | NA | CASSWTGGGYTF | TGCGCCAGCAGCTGGACAGGGGGTGGCTACACCTTC
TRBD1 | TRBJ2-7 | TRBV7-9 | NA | CASSLGYGTDTYEQYF | TGTGCCAGCAGCTTAGGTTACGGGACAGATACCTACGAGCAGTACTTC